This T cell receptor (beta chain) was captured in a study of identical twins. TCRdb called the 5' RACE reads again in MiXCR, with one record for every CDR3 protein. The table lists hundreds of thousands of distinct CDR3 sequences, over 8.5% of them singletons. The same data also contributed to another study, on yellow fever vaccine responses in identical twins.

The sample was PBMCs. This clonotype originated in a woman between 18 and 29 years old in good health.

The CDR3 DNA reads as TGCGCCAGCAGCTCCAAAACTAGCGAATCATGGAATGAGCAGTTCTTC. It yields the protein CASSSKTSESWNEQFF. The chain is built from TRBV5-1 and TRBJ2-1, with TRBD2 matching 7 bases. Germline V gives CDR1 SGHRS, CDR2 YFSETQ. V shed 3 bases, J shed 7 bases, and the junction held 13 bases outside the gene matches. This CDR3 region has 16 residues.